These 15 T cell receptor beta chains share one sample of origin, sequenced in a study of blood T cell repertoires in COVID-19 (TCRdb year 2020). Library preparation used the immunoSEQ multiplex PCR assay. The source is immuneACCESS, and TCRdb retained only in-frame sequences with V and J called. Part of the clones is not carried over; for the studies checked, unresolved V genes explain less than half of this, and the remainder is unexplained. This sample is represented by approximately 150,000 clones; around 89% of them were singletons. More than 15% of the sample goes to the ten largest clones. What was sequenced was peripheral blood. The source of these receptors is a man between 45 and 60 years old with active or convalescent COVID-19.

This clone was seen once. The chain links TRBV5-4 to TRBJ1-6, with D maybe TRBD1 (5 bases). This CDR3 spans 16 amino acids. Deletions cut 4 bases from V and 5 bases from J, with 16 bases between. Germline V lookup: CDR1 SGHNT, CDR2 YYREEE (reference sequence). CDR3 region: CASSPGVGTNNSPLHF. As DNA, the CDR3 is TGTGCCAGCAGCCCAGGAGTAGGGACTAATAATTCACCCCTCCACTTT.

This chain links TRBV5-6 with TRBJ2-7; 7 bases agree with TRBD1. The J segment lost 5 bases and the V segment lost 4 bases, leaving 6 bases of the junction unmatched. Germline lookup yields CDR1 SGHDT and CDR2 YYEEEE. The CDR3 runs to 13 residues. This CDR3 is CASSASGTDEQYF. CDR3 DNA: TGTGCCAGCAGCGCCTCCGGGACAGACGAGCAGTACTTC. Variable domain in full (rest from reference TRBV5-6 and TRBJ2-7): DAGVTQSPTHLIKTRGQQVTLRCSPKSGHDTVSWYQQALGQGPQFIFQYYEEEERQRGNFPDRFSGHQFPNYSSELNVNALLLGDSALYLCASSASGTDEQYFGPGTRLTVT.

The chain has TRBV4-1 and TRBJ2-1; 7 bases map to TRBD2. Trimming took 2 bases from V and 5 from J; bases not matched to a gene: 27. Per the germline V gene, CDR1 is MGHRA and CDR2 is YSYEKL. The CDR3 is 22 residues long. The CDR3 sequence is CASSQSVQRPLKPGLRNNEQFF. The CDR3 DNA reads as TGCGCCAGCAGCCAATCAGTTCAACGACCCCTAAAACCGGGACTACGGAACAATGAGCAGTTCTTC.

The V call is TRBV6-5, the J call TRBJ2-7; 9 nucleotides line up with TRBD1. V dropped 8 bases and J dropped 2; count of bases not matched to a gene: 4. CDR1 is MNHEY and CDR2 is SVGAGI in the germline V gene. The CDR3 length is 13 residues. The CDR3 region is CASGDRVTYEQYF. The CDR3 coding sequence is TGTGCCAGCGGGGACAGGGTCACCTACGAGCAGTACTTC.

The chain employs TRBV9 and TRBJ2-7, with D uncertain. The CDR3 loop spans 15 amino acids. Germline CDR1 reads SGDLS; CDR2 reads YYNGEE. V was clipped by 0 bases and J by 0 bases, with 10 bases between them. The CDR3 sequence: CASSVAASSSYEQYF. CDR3 coding DNA: TGTGCCAGCAGCGTAGCGGCTAGTTCCTCCTACGAGCAGTACTTC.

The V call is TRBV5-4, the J call TRBJ2-6, with TRBD1 as a possible D gene (5 bases). The germline V gene encodes CDR1 SGHNT and CDR2 YYREEE (reference sequence). Trimming removed 2 bases at V and 0 bases at J, with 6 bases between. This CDR3 is built from 15 residues. CDR3 residues: CASSLTGSGANVLTF. In DNA, the CDR3 is TGTGCCAGCAGCTTAACAGGCTCTGGGGCCAACGTCCTGACTTTC. Filled out from reference TRBV5-4 and TRBJ2-6, the complete variable domain reads ETGVTQSPTHLIKTRGQQVTLRCSSQSGHNTVSWYQQALGQGPQFIFQYYREEENGRGNFPPRFSGLQFPNYSSELNVNALELDDSALYLCASSLTGSGANVLTFGAGSRLTVL.

V gene TRBV5-1 combines with J gene TRBJ2-7; D remains ambiguous. Germline-derived CDR1 and CDR2 are SGHRS and YFSETQ. This CDR3 comprises 12 residues. The V end was cut by 4 bases, the J end by 5 bases, with 10 bases between. The CDR3 bases are TGCGCCAGCAGCGTCGGAGTGCACGAGCAGTACTTC. Translated, it gives CASSVGVHEQYF. Together with reference TRBV5-1 and TRBJ2-7, the CDR3 gives the full variable domain: KAGVTQTPRYLIKTRGQQVTLSCSPISGHRSVSWYQQTPGQGLQFLFEYFSETQRNKGNFPGRFSGRQFSNSRSEMNVSTLELGDSALYLCASSVGVHEQYFGPGTRLTVT.

The table lists this clone with a few counts. The DNA for the CDR3 is TGCGCCAGCAGCCAAGGGAGTGGATCTACGGGAAACACCATATATTTT. This gives the protein CASSQGSGSTGNTIYF. The rearrangement links TRBV4-1 to TRBJ1-3; D not certain. CDR1 and CDR2 from the germline V gene are MGHRA and YSYEKL. The ends were cut back, 1 base at V and 4 bases at J, with 14 bases in the middle. This CDR3 region has 16 residues.

V is TRBV28 and J is TRBJ1-6, with D possibly TRBD1 on 5 matching bases. V was cut by 5 bases and J by 4 bases, with 21 bases left in between. The CDR3 runs 18 residues. Germline loops: CDR1 MDHEN, CDR2 SYDVKM. The CDR3 coding sequence is TGTGCCAGCAGTGGGGCCCCACTATCATCAGCGTATAATTCACCCCTCCACTTT. This encodes CASSGAPLSSAYNSPLHF.

V is TRBV24-1 and J is TRBJ2-7; D is possibly TRBD1 (5 bases). Trimming shortened V by 6 bases and J by 3 bases, and 11 bases separated the two germline ends. Germline loops: CDR1 KGHDR, CDR2 SFDVKD. The CDR3 runs to 13 residues. The CDR3 sequence is CATSKQGNYEQYF. CDR3 DNA: TGTGCCACCAGTAAGCAGGGTAACTACGAGCAGTACTTC.

CDR3 bases: TGTGCCACCAGTGATTTAGACAGGGCCCAGTATTTT. Protein sequence: CATSDLDRAQYF. V usage is TRBV24-1 and J usage is TRBJ2-3; 7 nucleotides line up with TRBD1. Germline assignment: CDR1 KGHDR and CDR2 SFDVKD. The CDR3 runs 12 residues. J lost 12 bases, V lost 1 base, and 3 bases had no gene match.

The chain has TRBV10-1 and TRBJ2-1; 13 bases line up with TRBD2. Germline CDR1 WNHNN, CDR2 SYGVQD (reference sequence). CDR3 length equals 14 residues. The trim removed 6 bases at V and 9 bases at J, leaving 5 bases unmatched. The CDR3 sequence: CASSGTSGNGEQFF. CDR3 coding DNA: TGCGCCAGCAGCGGGACTAGCGGGAACGGTGAGCAGTTCTTC.

The genes are TRBV2 and TRBJ2-1; 9 bases match TRBD2. The CDR3 totals 15 residues. CDR1 is SNHLY and CDR2 is FYNNEI in the germline V gene. V lost 6 bases, J lost 6 bases, and 9 bases stayed unmatched. The CDR3 DNA sequence: TGTGCCAGCAGAGCCATGGGACTAGCTGGCAATGAGCAGTTCTTC. Translation gives CASRAMGLAGNEQFF.

The chain joins TRBV2 to TRBJ1-4; no clear D. The CDR3 has 16 amino acids. The germline CDR1 and CDR2 sequences are SNHLY and FYNNEI. V was pared by 4 bases and J by 0 bases, with 12 bases between. CDR3 bases: TGTGCCAGCAGTGGCCGACAAACGGCAACTAATGAAAAACTGTTTTTT. Translation: CASSGRQTATNEKLFF.

The chain is built from TRBV7-2 and TRBJ1-2; weak D call: TRBD1 (6 bases). Deletions cut 0 bases from V and 8 bases from J, with 16 bases between. The CDR3 totals 15 residues. The germline gives CDR1 SGHTA, CDR2 FQGNSA. CDR3: CASSLATRGRQGYTF. CDR3 sequence (DNA): TGTGCCAGCAGCTTAGCGACGCGGGGGCGCCAGGGCTACACCTTC.